This TCR beta chain was observed in a study of vaccination effects on CD4 cells after COVID-19. Study in general: Both early and late time points after vaccination provided samples from three convalescent patients. Post-vaccine sampling took place a median of 72 days after the second dose.

Trimming removed 3 bases from V and 4 bases from J; junction bases left unmatched: 5. The germline V gene has CDR1 KGHSH and CDR2 LQKENI. The CDR3 loop spans 15 amino acids. The assay was immunoSEQ multiplex PCR, and TCRdb's table has in-frame clones only and misses some. Among 50,000 or so clones listed, 65% to 75% were seen once. The culture ran for 9 to 11 days, and then CD4+ T cells were isolated. The person had PCR-confirmed SARS-CoV-2 infection between March and December 2020. Two-dose vaccination with either BNT162b2 or mRNA-1273 was given to the participants. A half-medium replacement with IL-2 medium was carried out on days 3 and 7. Points from the study as a whole: After vaccination, at late timepoints, clones induced by infection and by vaccine contracted markedly.

With regard to this clone: Its antigen is still unknown.

J is TRBJ1-4 and V is TRBV18; 7 bases line up with TRBD1. The sequences come from CD4+ T cells from PBMCs cultured without peptide, collected after COVID-19 vaccination. The clonotype comes from a human donor who had a prior SARS-CoV-2 infection. The DNA of the CDR3 is TGTGCCAGCTCACCGGAGGGGGCTGATAATGAAAAACTGTTTTTT. This gives the protein CASSPEGADNEKLFF.